The 20 T cell receptor beta chains reported below all come from one sample, sequenced in a study of CD8+CD57+ T cells in acquired aplastic anemia. Investigators profiled TCR beta VDJ and CDR3 from genomic DNA template. MiXCR, run by TCRdb on the reads, gives a single entry per CDR3 protein. The sample carries a few hundred thousand distinct CDR3 sequences, under 55% recorded once. Patients picked for sequencing had shown CD8+CD57+ cell expansion detected by flow cytometry. Material: sorted CD4+, CD8+, or CD8+CD57+ T cells (not recorded which) from PBMCs. These receptors were collected from a human donor with aplastic anemia.

V gene TRBV2 combines with J gene TRBJ2-1; TRBD2 aligns across 9 bases. With 5 bases clipped from V and 7 bases from J, the junction kept 12 bases outside the gene matches. The CDR3 runs 16 residues. Germline CDR1 and CDR2: SNHLY and FYNNEI. Here the CDR3 reads CASSPDAGGPVNEQFF. In nucleotides, the CDR3 is TGTGCCAGCAGTCCCGACGCGGGGGGGCCCGTTAATGAGCAGTTCTTC.

This chain connects TRBV7-2 to TRBJ2-5, with D perhaps being TRBD1 or TRBD2 (5 bases each). Trimming took off 5 bases at V and 3 bases at J, with 19 bases between the two ends. CDR1 is SGHTA, CDR2 FQGNSA, per germline. The length of the CDR3 is 16 residues. The CDR3 reads CASSPSPGTAEETQYF. In DNA, the CDR3 is TGTGCCAGCAGCCCTAGCCCCGGGACCGCGGAAGAGACCCAGTACTTC.

The chain uses TRBV4-1 and TRBJ1-2; D perhaps matches TRBD1 (6 bases). The CDR3 spans 16 residues. V was clipped by 4 bases and J by 1 base, with 16 bases between them. The germline V gene encodes CDR1 MGHRA and CDR2 YSYEKL. Here the CDR3 reads CASSPYWGQDNYGYTF. CDR3 bases: TGCGCCAGCAGCCCCTACTGGGGGCAAGATAACTATGGCTACACCTTC.

The V and J genes are TRBV5-5 and TRBJ2-7; D is possibly TRBD1 (7 bases). The ends were cut back, 6 bases at V and 6 bases at J, with 22 bases in the middle. The CDR3 is 15 residues long. The germline gives CDR1 SGHKS, CDR2 YYEKEE (reference sequence). CDR3 coding DNA: TGTGCCAGCACACGGCATTGGAGGGGGCGGAGCGAGCAGTACTTC. Translated: CASTRHWRGRSEQYF.

The sample holds many counts of this clonotype. CDR3 DNA sequence: TGTGCCAGTAAATCCACGGGTGCTGGGGACGGAGATACGCAGTATTTT. This codes for CASKSTGAGDGDTQYF. The chain is built from TRBV19 and TRBJ2-3; D may match TRBD1 or TRBD2 (5 bases each). Between the trimmed V and J ends, which lost 7 bases and 5 bases, there was a span of 22 bases. Germline V gene data show CDR1 as LNHDA and CDR2 as SQIVND (reference sequence). The CDR3 length is 16 residues. Combining the CDR3 with reference TRBV19 and TRBJ2-3 gives the whole variable domain DGGITQSPKYLFRKEGQNVTLSCEQNLNHDAMYWYRQDPGQGLRLIYYSQIVNDFQKGDIAEGYSVSREKKESFPLTVTSAQKNPTAFYLCASKSTGAGDGDTQYFGPGTRLTVL.

This clonotype has at least ten counts. The CDR3 DNA sequence: TGCGCCAGCAGCTTGTATCTCACCGGGGAGCTGTTTTTT. Translation gives CASSLYLTGELFF. This rearrangement joins TRBV5-1 to TRBJ2-2; no firm D call. Germline loops: CDR1 SGHRS, CDR2 YFSETQ. The CDR3 length is 13 residues. Trimming took 1 base from V and 4 from J, leaving 5 bases between them.

The CDR3 is CAISESLAGSTGTGELFF. In DNA, the CDR3 is TGTGCCATCAGTGAGTCGTTAGCGGGCTCCACAGGGACCGGGGAGCTGTTTTTT. V and J are TRBV10-3 and TRBJ2-2; perhaps TRBD2 as D (7 bases). This CDR3 comprises 18 residues. The V gene lost 0 bases and the J gene lost 5 bases, with 19 bases spanning the gap. Germline V gene sequence: CDR1 ENHRY, CDR2 SYGVKD.

Of note for this clonotype: A read error may account for a junction end that differs from germline. J is TRBJ2-5 and V is TRBV10-1; D unclear. The CDR3 is 12 residues long. Germline CDR1 is WNHNN and CDR2 is SYGVQD (reference sequence). Written as DNA, the CDR3 is TGTGCCAGCAGCTGGGATCAAGAGACCCAGTACTTC. Protein product: CASSWDQETQYF.

This clonotype was detected ten times or more. V and J are TRBV19 and TRBJ2-1; 8 bases match TRBD2. V lost 2 bases to trimming and J lost 4 bases; unmatched junction nucleotides: 13. This CDR3 contains 18 residues. The germline gives CDR1 LNHDA, CDR2 SQIVND (reference sequence). The CDR3 here is CASSITAYGGAEYNEQFF. CDR3 in DNA: TGTGCCAGTAGTATAACTGCTTACGGGGGGGCCGAGTACAATGAGCAGTTCTTC.

This clonotype was counted ten times or more. The chain uses TRBV6-6 and TRBJ1-5, with D possibly matching TRBD1 (5 bases). Trimming removed 7 bases from V and 3 bases from J, with 13 bases in between. In germline, CDR1 is MNHNY, CDR2 SVGAGI (reference sequence). The CDR3 covers 14 residues. The CDR3, as DNA: TGTGCCAGCACCCCCAGGGTGGACAATCAGCCCCAGCATTTT. This sequence encodes CASTPRVDNQPQHF.

The sample holds one count of this clonotype. A junction boundary mismatches the germline segment, possibly from a read error. The rearrangement uses TRBV3-1 and TRBJ2-5, with D perhaps matching TRBD1 (5 bases). This CDR3 is 15 amino acids long. Germline-derived CDR1 and CDR2 are LGHDT and YNNKEL (reference sequence). The CDR3 nucleotides are TGTGCCAGCAGCCAAGGACAGTCCCACCAAGAGACCCGGTACTTC. It translates to CASSQGQSHQETRYF.

As regards this clonotype: The missing conserved phenylalanine or tryptophan at the end of this CDR3 makes a read error likely. This chain joins TRBV11-2 and TRBJ2-5; D not certain. Trimming removed 1 base at V and 1 base at J, with 10 bases between. The CDR3 has 15 amino acids. The V gene's germline CDR1 is SGHAT and CDR2 FQNNGV. CDR3 protein: CASSLVWRIQETQYS. As DNA, the CDR3 is TGTGCCAGCAGCTTAGTGTGGCGTATCCAAGAGACCCAGTACTCC.

This clonotype was found many times. The chain recombines TRBV10-2 with TRBJ1-1; D not certain. Trimming cost V 3 bases and J 1 base, with 12 bases left between them. Germline lookup yields CDR1 WSHSY and CDR2 SAAADI. The CDR3 has 15 residues. CDR3 in amino acids: CASSDSLEGNTEAFF. The CDR3 bases are TGCGCCAGCAGTGACTCCCTGGAAGGGAACACTGAAGCTTTCTTT.

The V and J genes are TRBV20-1 and TRBJ2-2, with D tentatively TRBD1 (6 bases). The CDR3 runs to 13 residues. Trimming took 3 bases from V and 7 from J, leaving 12 bases between them. CDR1 DFQATT and CDR2 SNEGSKA come from the germline V gene (reference sequence). DNA for the CDR3: TGCAGTGCTAGGAAAGGGGACATCGGGGAGCTGTTTTTT. Translated, it gives CSARKGDIGELFF.

This clonotype was seen many times. DNA of the CDR3: TGTGCCAGCAGCTTAGGGCAGGGAAACGCTTATCAGCCCCAGCATTTT. It codes for CASSLGQGNAYQPQHF. The rearrangement joins TRBV7-2 to TRBJ1-5; possible D gene TRBD1, 5 bases. The germline V and J ends were trimmed by 1 base and 5 bases, with 15 bases remaining between them. The germline V gene has CDR1 SGHTA and CDR2 FQGNSA. The CDR3 runs to 16 residues.

The count of this clonotype is one. The chain recombines TRBV20-1 with TRBJ1-2, with a weak D call TRBD1 (6 bases). This CDR3 is built from 11 residues. Between the trimmed V and J ends, which lost 5 bases and 7 bases, there was a span of 11 bases. Germline lookup yields CDR1 DFQATT and CDR2 SNEGSKA (reference sequence). CDR3 amino acids: CSAVQGFGYTF. The CDR3 bases are TGCAGTGCTGTACAGGGTTTTGGCTACACCTTC.

The V and J genes are TRBV19 and TRBJ2-2; TRBD1 might be the D (6 bases). This CDR3 has 15 residues. Germline V CDR1 and CDR2: LNHDA, SQIVND (reference sequence). Trimming took off 7 bases at V and 0 bases at J, with 12 bases between the two ends. This CDR3 reads CASNRRQANTGELFF. The CDR3 bases are TGTGCCAGTAATCGAAGACAGGCGAACACCGGGGAGCTGTTTTTT.

The V call is TRBV10-3, the J call TRBJ1-5; D possibly corresponds to TRBD1 (5 bases). V dropped 2 bases and J dropped 4 bases, with 12 bases sitting between them. From germline, CDR1 is ENHRY and CDR2 SYGVKD. This CDR3 spans 15 amino acids. CDR3 nucleotide sequence: TGTGCCATCAGTGAGCGACAGACCTATAATCAGCCCCAGCATTTT. Its protein product is CAISERQTYNQPQHF.

Regarding this clonotype: Possible read error: a much larger clone is one base away. The rearrangement links TRBV20-1 to TRBJ1-2; perhaps TRBD1 as D (6 bases). Per the germline V gene, CDR1 is DFQATT and CDR2 is SNEGSKA (reference sequence). The length of the CDR3 is 12 residues. Deletions cut 5 bases from V and 5 bases from J, with 12 bases between. The chain's CDR3 is CSAGSGAYGYTF. CDR3 in DNA: TGCAGTGCTGGATCGGGGGCGTATGGCTACACCTTC.

Notes on this clonotype: With a much larger clone just one base away, this may be a read error. This chain connects TRBV27 to TRBJ1-2; D not certain. Germline V gene lookup returns CDR1 MNHEY and CDR2 SMNVEV (reference sequence). The CDR3 consists of 14 residues. CDR3 bases: TGTGCCAGCAGTTTAGGGCAGATGAACTGTGGCTACACCTTC. Translating gives CASSLGQMNCGYTF.